This T cell receptor (beta chain) was sequenced in a study of glioma-infiltrating T cells after dendritic cell vaccination. As for the study in general: Treatment, given 2003 to 2012, was autologous tumor lysate-pulsed dendritic cell vaccination.

The CDR3 length is 13 residues. Germline lookup yields CDR1 SSHAT and CDR2 FNYEAQ (reference sequence). Patients had residual fresh-frozen tumor tissue and more than two years of survival data. Concerning this clone: At one end, the junction sequence differs from germline, possibly due to a read error.

The primer mix had 60 V beta and 13 J beta primers. Using immunoSEQ multiplex PCR, the repertoire was profiled, and TCRdb retains in-frame clones only, with some absent. The table has 93,000 or so clones, around 81% seen once. This specimen was blood, taken before dendritic cell vaccination. The chain is built from TRBV7-7 and TRBJ2-1; the D is unclear. The source is a human donor with glioblastoma. The DNA for the CDR3 is TGTGCTAGCAGCCGCTCGGTTCGGGATGAGCAGTTCTTC. Its translation: CASSRSVRDEQFF.